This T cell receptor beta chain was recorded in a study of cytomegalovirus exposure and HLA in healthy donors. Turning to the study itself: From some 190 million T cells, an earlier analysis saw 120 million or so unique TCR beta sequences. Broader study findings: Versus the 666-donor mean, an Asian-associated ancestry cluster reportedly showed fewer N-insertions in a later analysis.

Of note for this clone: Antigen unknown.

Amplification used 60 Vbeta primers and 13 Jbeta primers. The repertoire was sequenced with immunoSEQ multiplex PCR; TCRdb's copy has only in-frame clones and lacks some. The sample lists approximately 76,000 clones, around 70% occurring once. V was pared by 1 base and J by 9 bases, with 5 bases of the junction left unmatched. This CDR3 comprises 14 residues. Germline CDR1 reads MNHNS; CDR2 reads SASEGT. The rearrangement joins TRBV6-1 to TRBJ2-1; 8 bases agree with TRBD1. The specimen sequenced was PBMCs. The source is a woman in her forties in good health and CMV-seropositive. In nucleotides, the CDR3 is TGTGCCAGCAGTGAAGAGGGGGACAGGCTTGAGCAGTTCTTC. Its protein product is CASSEEGDRLEQFF.